This T cell receptor (beta chain) was sequenced during a study of blood T cells in healthy people across ages. The use of a sample-barcoded 5' primer and a J-beta primer mix characterized a second PCR of about 6 to 12 cycles. TCRdb independently ran MiXCR on the 5' RACE reads; one entry per CDR3 protein. This table has more than 800,000 distinct CDR3 sequences, more than 40% appearing once. The V end was cut by 4 bases, the J end by 8 bases, with 11 bases between. In germline, CDR1 is SQVTM, CDR2 ANQGSEA. The CDR3 sequence is 12 residues long. The study's findings and limits: A roughly linear age-dependent decrease characterized TCR beta diversity per million T cells. Compared with aged donors, long-lived donors showed fewer expanded clones, suggesting selection.

As regards this clonotype: What it binds is unknown.

This sequence was found in a woman aged 60-75 years in good health. Sequencing was done on a sample of blood. The chain employs TRBV29-1 and TRBJ1-4; D ambiguous. Here the CDR3 reads CSVVGFREKLFF. Written as DNA, the CDR3 is TGCAGCGTTGTGGGGTTTAGGGAAAAACTGTTTTTT.